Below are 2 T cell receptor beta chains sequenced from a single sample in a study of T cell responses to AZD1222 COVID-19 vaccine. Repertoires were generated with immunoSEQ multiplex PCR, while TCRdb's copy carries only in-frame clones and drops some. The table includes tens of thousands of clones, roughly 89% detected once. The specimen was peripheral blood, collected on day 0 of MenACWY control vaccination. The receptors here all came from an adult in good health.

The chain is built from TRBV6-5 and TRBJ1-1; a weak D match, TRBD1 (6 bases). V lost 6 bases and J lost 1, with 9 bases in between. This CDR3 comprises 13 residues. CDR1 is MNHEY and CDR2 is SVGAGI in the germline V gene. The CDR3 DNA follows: TGTGCCAGCAGCCTGGACAGGAACACTGAAGCTTTCTTT. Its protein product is CASSLDRNTEAFF.

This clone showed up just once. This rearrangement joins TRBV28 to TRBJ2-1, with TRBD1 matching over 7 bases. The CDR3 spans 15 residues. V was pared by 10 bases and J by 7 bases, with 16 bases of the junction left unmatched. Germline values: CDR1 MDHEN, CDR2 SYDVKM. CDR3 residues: CATSTTGTVSNEQFF. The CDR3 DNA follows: TGTGCCACCTCCACAACCGGGACAGTATCAAATGAGCAGTTCTTC.